This T cell receptor beta chain appears in the sequencing data of a study of T cell repertoires in cytomegalovirus infection. As for the study in general: In the study, CMV epitopes included recently identified HLA-C-restricted and well-studied HLA-B-restricted ones. Through public TCR beta signatures, both CMV infection and matching HLA type were indicated. Study-wide points: Pooled public TCR beta family frequency picked out CMV carriers with the relevant HLA. The ex vivo response showed dominance by HLA-C-restricted CMV-specific TCR beta clonotypes.

One entry per CDR3 protein, called by TCRdb with MiXCR from the reads. The table lists hundreds of thousands of distinct CDR3 sequences, around 31% of them singletons. This clonotype has more than one count but fewer than ten. Its target is not known. Germline V gene data show CDR1 as MNHEY and CDR2 as SMNVEV (reference sequence). Trimming took off 0 bases at V and 0 bases at J, with 15 bases between the two ends. This CDR3 region has 18 residues. The TCR was taken from a human donor in good health (CMV status not recorded). Some clones in this sample may be carry-over from other donors' samples. The material sequenced was cultured PBMCs, taken from culture after CMV antigen stimulation. The J gene is TRBJ1-5, the V gene TRBV27; perhaps TRBD1 as D (6 bases). This CDR3 is CASSLSLVGGYSNQPQHF. As DNA, the CDR3 is TGTGCCAGCAGTTTATCCTTAGTGGGGGGCTATAGCAATCAGCCCCAGCATTTT.